What follows are 5 T cell receptor beta chains derived from one specimen sequenced in a study of T cells in Graves' hyperthyroidism and ophthalmopathy. RNA transcripts were the template for amplifying TCR beta CDR3 regions. During a first-round RT-PCR of the TCR CDR3, the HTBI primer set was used. Via MiXCR, TCRdb re-called the multiplex PCR reads, giving one row per CDR3 protein. The data contain approximately 600,000 distinct CDR3 sequences, over 11% of them singletons. Sequencing was performed on blood. These receptors were collected from a woman aged 25 to 45 with Graves' hyperthyroidism that later progressed to Graves' ophthalmopathy.

The chain uses TRBV28 and TRBJ1-2; the match to TRBD1 covers 7 bases. Germline loops: CDR1 MDHEN, CDR2 SYDVKM. This CDR3 comprises 16 residues. J lost 4 bases, V lost 3 bases, and 11 bases had no gene match. In nucleotides, the CDR3 is TGTGCCAGCAGTTTGTCTGGGCAGGGGGTTGTCTATGGCTACACCTTC. Its translation: CASSLSGQGVVYGYTF.

This clonotype was counted many times. The chain combines TRBV12-3 or TRBV12-4 with TRBJ1-2; D unclear. The length of the CDR3 is 12 residues. V lost 4 bases to trimming and J lost 5 bases, with 8 bases between them. CDR3 in DNA: TGTGCCAGCAGTTCCAACCATTATGGCTACACCTTC. It yields the protein CASSSNHYGYTF.

This clonotype was observed at least ten times. The chain employs TRBV11-2 and TRBJ2-1, with D perhaps TRBD1 (5 bases). V lost 3 bases and J 7 bases, leaving 10 bases between the germline ends. CDR3 length: 13 residues. Germline assignment: CDR1 SGHAT and CDR2 FQNNGV. For the CDR3, the DNA is TGTGCCAGCAGCTTTGGGGCAGGGAATGAGCAGTTCTTC. Amino acid sequence: CASSFGAGNEQFF.

The chain carries TRBV20-1 and TRBJ2-7; D is undetermined. CDR3 length equals 11 residues. The germline V gene encodes CDR1 DFQATT and CDR2 SNEGSKA (reference sequence). Between the trimmed V and J ends, which lost 5 bases and 4 bases, there was a span of 9 bases. The CDR3 sequence is CSAPVSYEQYF. As DNA, the CDR3 is TGCAGTGCTCCTGTGTCTTACGAGCAGTACTTC.

Many counts were recorded for this clonotype. V and J are TRBV10-3 and TRBJ2-3, with D possibly matching TRBD2 (6 bases). The germline gives CDR1 ENHRY, CDR2 SYGVKD. Trimming shortened V by 3 bases and J by 2 bases, and 12 bases separated the two germline ends. The CDR3 is made up of 15 amino acids. DNA for the CDR3: TGTGCCATCAGTGAAGGGATAGCGGTCACAGATACGCAGTATTTT. Its protein is CAISEGIAVTDTQYF.